This T cell receptor (beta chain) was documented in a study of spatial heterogeneity in lung cancer. Study results and caveats: How many expanded intratumoral alpha and beta TCRs were present tracked the tumor mutation count, which was a count of nonsynonymous mutations.

This clonotype appeared a few times. Antigen unknown. From germline, CDR1 is DFQATT and CDR2 SNEGSKA (reference sequence). Trimming removed 1 base at V and 1 base at J, with 5 bases between. This CDR3 has 13 residues. Time point reported: sample taken at primary tumor resection. TCRdb reanalysed the 5' RACE reads using MiXCR and keeps one entry per CDR3 protein. Counted here are over 25,000 distinct CDR3 sequences, roughly 6.6% occurring once; the ten biggest clones make up about 24%. The chain joins TRBV20-1 to TRBJ1-5; D not certain. The input for sequencing was lung tumor tissue, taken at surgery. The sequence derives from a male donor with early-stage non-small cell lung cancer. CDR3 sequence (DNA): TGCAGTGCTAGAGTGGACAGCAATCAGCCCCAGCATTTT. The encoded protein is CSARVDSNQPQHF.